Listed below are T cell receptor beta chains from one sample, sequenced in a study of shared clonotypes between healthy human individuals. Libraries were prepared by immunoSEQ multiplex PCR; TCRdb keeps only in-frame clonotypes and omits some of them. Among 2.3 million or so clones listed, 85% to 95% were seen once. The sample consisted of naive CD4+ T cells from PBMCs. Every receptor here comes from a young man in good health. Some clones in this sample may be carry-over from other donors' samples. Both conserved end residues are trimmed from each CDR3. Each record gives: J gene, V gene, CDR3 protein.

J: TRBJ2-1
V: TRBV28
CDR3: ASRNQGTAVGEQF

J: TRBJ1-5
V: TRBV2
CDR3: ASSPGPVSNQPQH

J: TRBJ2-6
V: TRBV6-5
CDR3: ASSYSQGAGANVLT

J: TRBJ2-3
V: TRBV4-1
CDR3: ASSDRSTDTQY

J: TRBJ1-1
V: TRBV7-8
CDR3: ASSLIARDTEAF

J: TRBJ2-3
V: TRBV15
CDR3: ATSTRSGSADTQY

J: TRBJ1-5
V: TRBV19
CDR3: ASSIRQSAQPQH

J: TRBJ1-2
V: TRBV5-6
CDR3: ASSLLAGRGYT

J: TRBJ2-1
V: TRBV7-9
CDR3: ASSLGTSGLYNEQF

J: TRBJ2-7
V: TRBV27
CDR3: ASSLGGGPNEQY

J: TRBJ1-2
V: TRBV10-3
CDR3: AISEDSPNYGYT

J: TRBJ2-7
V: TRBV28
CDR3: ASRTRTVSYEQY

J: TRBJ2-1
V: TRBV9
CDR3: ASSVDPSGSATEEF

J: TRBJ1-5
V: TRBV14
CDR3: ASSQDLYQPQH

J: TRBJ2-5
V: TRBV12-2
CDR3: ASPSAGETQY

J: TRBJ2-7
V: TRBV18
CDR3: ASCTDSYEQY

J: TRBJ2-5
V: TRBV2
CDR3: ASSVNGGGQETQY

J: TRBJ2-5
V: TRBV28
CDR3: ASRERGAETQY

J: TRBJ1-4
V: TRBV6-6
CDR3: ASRTGGLHEKLF

J: TRBJ2-7
V: TRBV20-1
CDR3: SSRASYEQY